This T cell receptor beta chain was identified during a study of OX40 agonist ivuxolimab in advanced cancers. Trimming took off 7 bases at V and 3 bases at J, with 10 bases between the two ends. CDR1 LNHDA and CDR2 SQIVND come from the germline V gene (reference sequence). This CDR3 contains 12 residues. Generated by immunoSEQ multiplex PCR, the TCRdb table keeps only in-frame clones and is missing some. The sample has 40,000 to 60,000 clones; about 88% are singletons. This sequence was found in an adult with an advanced solid tumor such as melanoma, head and neck, liver or kidney cancer. Sample: CD4+ or CD8+ T cells sorted from blood, taken in a trial of the OX40 agonist ivuxolimab. The V gene is TRBV19, the J gene TRBJ2-7; TRBD1 is a possible D gene (6 bases). CDR3 DNA: TGTGCCAGTAAACAGGGTGACTACGAGCAGTACTTC. It translates to CASKQGDYEQYF.